This TCR beta chain comes out of a study of cytomegalovirus exposure and HLA in healthy donors. Repertoires were generated with immunoSEQ multiplex PCR, while TCRdb's copy carries only in-frame clones and drops some. The sample yields roughly 280,000 clones, approximately 86% seen once. Trimming removed 4 bases from V and 5 bases from J; junction bases left unmatched: 8. Germline CDR1 and CDR2: SGDLS and YYNGEE. The CDR3 runs to 14 residues. Whole-study results and caveats: The investigators catalogued some 150 TCR beta chains as cytomegalovirus-associated.

As for this clone: What it binds is not known.

Among the 110 or so subjects of the validation cohort, separate from the roughly 700-subject first cohort, were the donors. The gene calls are TRBV9 and TRBJ1-2; 7 bases fit TRBD1. The specimen sequenced was PBMCs. The sequence was obtained from a woman under 30 in good health and CMV-seronegative. CDR3 nucleotides: TGTGCCAGCAGCCCCGCAGGGGGTAGTTATGGCTACACCTTC. Translating it yields CASSPAGGSYGYTF.